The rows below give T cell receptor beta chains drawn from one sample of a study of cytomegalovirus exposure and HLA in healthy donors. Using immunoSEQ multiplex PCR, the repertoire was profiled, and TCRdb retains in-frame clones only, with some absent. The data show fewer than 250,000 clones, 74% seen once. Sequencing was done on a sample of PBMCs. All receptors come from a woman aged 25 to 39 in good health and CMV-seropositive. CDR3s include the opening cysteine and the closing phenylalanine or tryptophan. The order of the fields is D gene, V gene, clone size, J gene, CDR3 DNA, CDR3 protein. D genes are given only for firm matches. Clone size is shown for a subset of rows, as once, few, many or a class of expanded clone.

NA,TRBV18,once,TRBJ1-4,TGTGCCAGCTCACGCGGGGTAACTGAAAAACTGTTTTTT,CASSRGVTEKLFF
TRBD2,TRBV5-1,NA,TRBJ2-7,TGCGCCAGCAGCTTGAGGTCTAGCGGGAGTAGGGATGAGCAGTACTTC,CASSLRSSGSRDEQYF
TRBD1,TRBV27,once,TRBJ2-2,TGTGCCAGCAGTTTATCGAGGGGGCGGCTCGCGAACACCGGGGAGCTGTTTTTT,CASSLSRGRLANTGELFF
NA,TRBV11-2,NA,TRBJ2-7,TGTGCCAGCAGCTTCGTCGCCTACGAGCAGTACTTC,CASSFVAYEQYF
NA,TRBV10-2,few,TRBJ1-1,TGCGCCAGCAGAGACCCGGCAGGGCTGAACACTGAAGCTTTCTTT,CASRDPAGLNTEAFF
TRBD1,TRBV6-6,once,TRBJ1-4,TGTGCCAGCAGTTCAAGGGACAGGATAGGCGAAAAACTGTTTTTT,CASSSRDRIGEKLFF
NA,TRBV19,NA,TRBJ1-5,TGTGCCAGTAGTATTACAGAAGATAGCAATCAGCCCCAGCATTTT,CASSITEDSNQPQHF
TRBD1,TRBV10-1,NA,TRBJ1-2,TGCGCCAGCAGTGGTGGGACAGCTAACTATGGCTACACCTTC,CASSGGTANYGYTF
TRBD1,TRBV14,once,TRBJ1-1,TGTGCCAGCAGCCAAATCCGAGTGACAGGGATAACTGAAGCTTTCTTT,CASSQIRVTGITEAFF
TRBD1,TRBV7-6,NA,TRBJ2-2,TGTGCCAGCAGCCGCAGGCAGGGGGGACAGGGGTTCGCCGGGGAGCTGTTTTTT,CASSRRQGGQGFAGELFF
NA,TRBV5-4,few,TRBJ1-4,TGTGCCAGCAGCCTCGCTGTAGGGGTGGGGAATGAAAAACTGTTTTTT,CASSLAVGVGNEKLFF
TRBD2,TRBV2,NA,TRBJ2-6,TGTGCCAGCAGTGAGGGGAGGGGAGCTGGGGCCAACGTCCTGACTTTC,CASSEGRGAGANVLTF
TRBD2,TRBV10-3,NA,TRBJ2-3,TGTGCCACACGACTCGGGACTAGCGGGATGGCAGATACGCAGTATTTT,CATRLGTSGMADTQYF
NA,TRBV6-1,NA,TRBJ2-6,TGTGCCAGCAGGCAACAGGGCACAGGGGCCAACGTCCTGACTTTC,CASRQQGTGANVLTF
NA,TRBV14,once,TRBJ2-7,TGTGCCAGCAGCCAGTTCACCTACGAGCAGTACTTC,CASSQFTYEQYF
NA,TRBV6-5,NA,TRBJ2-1,TGTGCCAGCAGTGTGGGCCTTCCCTATGAGCAGTTCTTC,CASSVGLPYEQFF
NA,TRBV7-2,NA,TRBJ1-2,TGTGCCAGCAGCCCTTACGGGGCTAACTATGGCTACACCTTC,CASSPYGANYGYTF
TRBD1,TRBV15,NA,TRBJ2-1,TGTGCCACCAGCCCTTCGGGACAGACTTATGAGCAGTTCTTC,CATSPSGQTYEQFF
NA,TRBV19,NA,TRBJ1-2,TGTGCCAGTAGTGGTTTTGGATCGGGTCACTATGGCTACACCTTC,CASSGFGSGHYGYTF
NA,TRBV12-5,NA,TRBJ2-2,TGTGCTAGTGCCCAAGGGGAGCTGTTTTTT,CASAQGELFF
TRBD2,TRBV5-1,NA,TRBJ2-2,TGCGCCAGCAGCTTAGGGAGGGGGAACACCGGGGAGCTGTTTTTT,CASSLGRGNTGELFF
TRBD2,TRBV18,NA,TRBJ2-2,TGTGCCAGCTCAGCTACTAGCGGGAGTCACACCGGGGAGCTGTTTTTT,CASSATSGSHTGELFF
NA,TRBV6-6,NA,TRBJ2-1,TGTGCCAGCAGGCGCGGGGGCAGCCACTACAATGAGCAGTTCTTC,CASRRGGSHYNEQFF
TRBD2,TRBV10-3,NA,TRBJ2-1,TGTGCCATCAGTGAGTCGTTAGCGGGAGGACCCATGGGTGAGCAGTTCTTC,CAISESLAGGPMGEQFF
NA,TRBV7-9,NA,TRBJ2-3,TGTGCCAGCAGCTTCCCCAGGGTCAGCACAGATACGCAGTATTTT,CASSFPRVSTDTQYF
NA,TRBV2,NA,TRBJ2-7,TGTGCCAGCAACCAGGACAGCTCCTACGAGCAGTACTTC,CASNQDSSYEQYF
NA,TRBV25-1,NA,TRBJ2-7,TGTGCCAGCAACGGGGACACCTACGAGCAGTACTTC,CASNGDTYEQYF
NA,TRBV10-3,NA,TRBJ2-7,TGTGCCATCAGTACTAGGGTGCCCCCTTACGAGCAGTACTTC,CAISTRVPPYEQYF
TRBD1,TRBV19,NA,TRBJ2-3,TGTGCCAGTAGCGACAGGGGGCAAACAGATACGCAGTATTTT,CASSDRGQTDTQYF
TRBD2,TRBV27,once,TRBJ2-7,TGTGCCAGCAGTTTAACGGGACTAGCGGGAGGTTTAACCCCCTACGAGCAGTACTTC,CASSLTGLAGGLTPYEQYF
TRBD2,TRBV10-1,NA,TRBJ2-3,TGCGCCAGCAGTGAGTTTAGCGGGGCCACAGATACGCAGTATTTT,CASSEFSGATDTQYF
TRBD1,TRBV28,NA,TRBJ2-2,TGTGCCAGCAGTTCCGACAGGGTAACCGGGGAGCTGTTTTTT,CASSSDRVTGELFF
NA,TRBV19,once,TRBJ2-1,TGTGCCAGTAGTATCGGGACAACTTACAATGAGCAGTTCTTC,CASSIGTTYNEQFF
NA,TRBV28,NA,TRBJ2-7,TGTGCCAGCAGTCCGTCAGGTGCCAGGACCTACGAGCAGTACTTC,CASSPSGARTYEQYF
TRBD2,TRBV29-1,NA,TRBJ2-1,TGCAGCGTGTCGGGGACTAGCGCTTCTAATGAGCAGTTCTTC,CSVSGTSASNEQFF
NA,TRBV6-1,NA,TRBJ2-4,TGTGCCAGCAGTGAGACCGACAGAGGCATAGCCAAAAACATTCAGTACTTC,CASSETDRGIAKNIQYF
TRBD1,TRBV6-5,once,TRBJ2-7,TGTGCCAGCAGTTACCGGACAGGGGGCGAGCAGTACTTC,CASSYRTGGEQYF
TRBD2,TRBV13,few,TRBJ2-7,TGTGCCAGCAGCGTTTTCGTAAGCGGGAGAGACGAGCAGTACTTC,CASSVFVSGRDEQYF
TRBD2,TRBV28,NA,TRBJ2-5,TGTGCCAGCAGTTCCGGGACTAGCGGGAGAGAGACCCAGTACTTC,CASSSGTSGRETQYF
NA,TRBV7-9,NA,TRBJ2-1,TGTGCCAGCAGCTCCAAAAGAGCGCCGACCTACAATGAGCAGTTCTTC,CASSSKRAPTYNEQFF
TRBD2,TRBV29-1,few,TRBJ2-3,TGCAGCGTTGATCCGGGGACTAGTGAGTTCGCAGATACGCAGTATTTT,CSVDPGTSEFADTQYF
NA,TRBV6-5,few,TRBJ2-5,TGTGCCACCGACGGCGGCCAAGAGACCCAGTACTTC,CATDGGQETQYF
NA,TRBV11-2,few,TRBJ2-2,TGTGCCAGCAGCTTAATGGGGAGGAGGTCCGGGGAGCTGTTTTTT,CASSLMGRRSGELFF
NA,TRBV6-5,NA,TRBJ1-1,TGTGCCAGCAGTGAGCCTGAAGCTTTCTTT,CASSEPEAFF
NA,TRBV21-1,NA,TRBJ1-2,TGTGCCAGCAGTACCCGAGTTTACTATGGCTACACCTTC,CASSTRVYYGYTF
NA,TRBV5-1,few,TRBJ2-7,TGCGCCAGCAGCTTTGGCAACGAGCAGTACTTC,CASSFGNEQYF
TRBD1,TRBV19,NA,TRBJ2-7,TGTGCCAGTAGTATAGGGACAGGTTACTACGAGCAGTACTTC,CASSIGTGYYEQYF
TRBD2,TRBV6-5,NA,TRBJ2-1,TGTGCCAGCAGTTACGGGAGGGTTAATGAGCAGTTCTTC,CASSYGRVNEQFF
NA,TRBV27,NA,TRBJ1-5,TGTGCCAGCAGTTTGGGGGGGCCCAGGCCCCAGCATTTT,CASSLGGPRPQHF
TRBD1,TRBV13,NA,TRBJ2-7,TGTGCCAGCAGATGGGGACAGGGGGCTTACGAGCAGTACTTC,CASRWGQGAYEQYF
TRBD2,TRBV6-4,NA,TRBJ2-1,TGTGCCAGCAGTGAAAAACTAGCGGGAGACAATGAGCAGTTCTTC,CASSEKLAGDNEQFF
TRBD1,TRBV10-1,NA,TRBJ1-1,TGCGCCAGCAGTGAGGACAGGGGGATCAACACTGAAGCTTTCTTT,CASSEDRGINTEAFF
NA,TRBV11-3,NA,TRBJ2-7,TGTGCCAGCAGGAAAGTTTACAGGGACTACGAGCAGTACTTC,CASRKVYRDYEQYF
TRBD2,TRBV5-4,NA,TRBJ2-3,TGTGCCAGCAGACGTCGGAGCGGGGAGGGCACAGATACGCAGTATTTT,CASRRRSGEGTDTQYF
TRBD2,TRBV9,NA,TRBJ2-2,TGTGCCAGCAGCCCCCGGGGCGGGAGGAGGAACACCGGGGAGCTGTTTTTT,CASSPRGGRRNTGELFF
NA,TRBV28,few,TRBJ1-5,TGTGCCAGCAGTCTCCCCGGGGGGGGCAATCAGCCCCAGCATTTT,CASSLPGGGNQPQHF
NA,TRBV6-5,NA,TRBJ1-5,TGTGCCAGCAGTCCCAGACTGGGCAATCAGCCCCAGCATTTT,CASSPRLGNQPQHF
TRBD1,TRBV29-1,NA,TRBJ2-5,TGCAGCGTTGTGCTTGAGGGGGCGGGGACCCAGTACTTC,CSVVLEGAGTQYF
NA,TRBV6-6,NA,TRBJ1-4,TGTGCCAGCAGTTACGGGCAGGGTGGAGAAAAACTGTTTTTT,CASSYGQGGEKLFF
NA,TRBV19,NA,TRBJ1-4,TGTGCCAGTAAGGGGCAGATATTTGAAAAACTGTTTTTT,CASKGQIFEKLFF